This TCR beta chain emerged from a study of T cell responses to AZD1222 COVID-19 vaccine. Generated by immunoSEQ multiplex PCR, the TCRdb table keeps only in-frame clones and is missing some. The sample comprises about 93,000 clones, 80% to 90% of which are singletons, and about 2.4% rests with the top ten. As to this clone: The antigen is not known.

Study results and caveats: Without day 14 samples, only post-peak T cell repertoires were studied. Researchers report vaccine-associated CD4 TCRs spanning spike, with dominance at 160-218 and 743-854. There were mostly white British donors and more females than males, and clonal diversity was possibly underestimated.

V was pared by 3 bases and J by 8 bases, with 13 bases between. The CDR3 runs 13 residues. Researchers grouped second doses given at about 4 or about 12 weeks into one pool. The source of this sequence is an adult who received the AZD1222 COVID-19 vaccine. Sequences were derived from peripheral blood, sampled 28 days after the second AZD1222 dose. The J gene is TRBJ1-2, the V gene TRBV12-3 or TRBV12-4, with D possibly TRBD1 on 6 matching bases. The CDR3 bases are TGTGCCAGCAGTTTCCAAACAGGGTTCGGCTACACCTTC. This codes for CASSFQTGFGYTF.